This entry lists 5 T cell receptor beta chains sequenced from one sample in a study of T cell responses to AZD1222 COVID-19 vaccine (dated by TCRdb to about 2021). Library prep was done by the immunoSEQ multiplex PCR assay. TCRdb re-hosts the immuneACCESS table, in-frame sequences only. Its copies lack some clones; in the studies checked, an unresolved V gene accounts for under half of them, and the cause for the rest is not known. The sample yields 55,000 to 60,000 clones; 85% to 90% were counted once. In total, the top ten clones hold about 20% of the sample. In the paper's terms, the time point label means: baseline before first vaccination. The sample's treatment or condition, from its label and the paper: meningococcal conjugate vaccine given as trial control. The source was peripheral blood, collected on day 0 of MenACWY control vaccination. These receptor sequences come from an adult in good health.

This chain joins TRBV6-6 and TRBJ1-2; TRBD1 might be the D (6 bases). The ends were cut back, 6 bases at V and 4 bases at J, with 12 bases in the middle. This CDR3 contains 13 residues. CDR1 MNHNY and CDR2 SVGAGI come from the germline V gene (reference sequence). The DNA for the CDR3 is TGTGCCAGCAGCCTGGAGGGGGGCTATGGCTACACCTTC. Its translation is CASSLEGGYGYTF.

In its sample, this clone was seen once. The chain combines TRBV4-2 with TRBJ1-1, with D uncertain. The germline V and J ends were trimmed by 0 bases and 2 bases, with 10 bases remaining between them. The CDR3 consists of 15 residues. The germline V gene encodes CDR1 LGHNA and CDR2 YNFKEQ. As DNA, the CDR3 is TGTGCCAGCAGCCAAGAATACCAAGGTAACACTGAAGCTTTCTTT. This codes for CASSQEYQGNTEAFF.

As DNA, the CDR3 is TGTGCCACCAGTGCCGACAGAGCTACGCAGTATTTT. Its translation is CATSADRATQYF. V gene TRBV24-1 combines with J gene TRBJ2-3, with D perhaps TRBD1 (5 bases). Germline CDR1 and CDR2: KGHDR and SFDVKD. The CDR3 is 12 amino acids. V was pared by 5 bases and J by 8 bases, with 10 bases between.

CDR3 nucleotides: TGTGCCAGCAGCCCCTCGGGCAGGGTGAGCACCGGGGAGCTGTTTTTT. Amino acid sequence: CASSPSGRVSTGELFF. The genes are TRBV14 and TRBJ2-2; D is possibly TRBD1 (5 bases). Looked up from germline, CDR1 is SGHDN and CDR2 is FVKESK. The CDR3 length is 16 residues. The V and J ends lost 4 bases and 4 bases respectively, with 16 bases between them.

This clone was counted a single time. V is TRBV28 and J is TRBJ2-7, with 7 positions matching TRBD2. The germline V gene encodes CDR1 MDHEN and CDR2 SYDVKM. V gave up 6 bases and J gave up 3 bases; unmatched junction bases: 11. The CDR3 is 15 residues long. The CDR3 reads CASSRRGTSSYEQYF. The DNA for the CDR3 is TGTGCCAGCAGCAGGCGGGGGACGAGTAGCTACGAGCAGTACTTC.